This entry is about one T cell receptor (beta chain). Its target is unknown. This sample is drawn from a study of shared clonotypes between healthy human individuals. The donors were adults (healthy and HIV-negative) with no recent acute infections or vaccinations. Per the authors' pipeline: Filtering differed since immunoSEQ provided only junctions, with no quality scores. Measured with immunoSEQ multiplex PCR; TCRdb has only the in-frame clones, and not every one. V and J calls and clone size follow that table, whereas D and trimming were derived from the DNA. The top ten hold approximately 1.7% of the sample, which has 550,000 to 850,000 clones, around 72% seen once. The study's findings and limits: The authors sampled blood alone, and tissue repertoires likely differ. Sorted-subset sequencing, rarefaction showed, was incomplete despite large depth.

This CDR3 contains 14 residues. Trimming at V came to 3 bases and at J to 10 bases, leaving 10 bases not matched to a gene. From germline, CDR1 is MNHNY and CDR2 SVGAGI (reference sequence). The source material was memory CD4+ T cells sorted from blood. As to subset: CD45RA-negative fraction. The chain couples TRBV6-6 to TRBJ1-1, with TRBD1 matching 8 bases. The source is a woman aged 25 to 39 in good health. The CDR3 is CASSYGQGATVAFF. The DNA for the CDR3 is TGTGCCAGCAGTTATGGCCAGGGGGCGACGGTAGCTTTCTTT.